This is a list of T cell receptor beta chains from one sample in a study of CD8+ T cells in alopecia areata. TCRdb keeps only in-frame clones here, not all; method: immunoSEQ multiplex PCR. Here the sample spans 140,000 or so clones, around 51% being singletons. This specimen consisted of CD4+ T cells sorted from blood, obtained at week 0. The receptor set was obtained from a human donor with alopecia areata. The CDR3 runs from the conserved cysteine through the conserved F or W.

j_call: TRBJ1-1
v_call: TRBV30
cdr3_aa: CAWSLDRYTEAFF

j_call: TRBJ1-5
v_call: TRBV5-8
cdr3_aa: CASSLIVGAFNQPQHF

j_call: TRBJ2-2
v_call: TRBV5-6
cdr3_aa: CASSFRTNTGELFF

j_call: TRBJ2-7
v_call: TRBV28
cdr3_aa: CASSLRQIPYEQYF

j_call: TRBJ2-1
v_call: TRBV18
cdr3_aa: CASSPQAGVSYNEQFF

j_call: TRBJ2-1
v_call: TRBV29-1
cdr3_aa: CSVGREYEQFF

j_call: TRBJ2-5
v_call: TRBV30
cdr3_aa: CAWSAIRQGRGTQYF

j_call: TRBJ1-1
v_call: TRBV5-1
cdr3_aa: CASSLMGQGDTEAFF

j_call: TRBJ2-3
v_call: TRBV7-9
cdr3_aa: CASSPGLGAADTQYF

j_call: TRBJ2-4
v_call: TRBV7-9
cdr3_aa: CASSPGSWGWDF

j_call: TRBJ2-5
v_call: TRBV11-2
cdr3_aa: CASSFGTGMETQYF

j_call: TRBJ1-2
v_call: TRBV19
cdr3_aa: CASSDRGGYTF

j_call: TRBJ2-3
v_call: TRBV29-1
cdr3_aa: CSVEFRRSTDTQYF

j_call: TRBJ2-3
v_call: TRBV30
cdr3_aa: CAWVRFGDTQYF

j_call: TRBJ1-5
v_call: TRBV4-3
cdr3_aa: CASSQGRAGSQPQHF

j_call: TRBJ2-5
v_call: TRBV23-1
cdr3_aa: CASSPDGPGGGETQYF

j_call: TRBJ2-1
v_call: TRBV29-1
cdr3_aa: CSVDPGPPLVGSYNEQFF

j_call: TRBJ1-5
v_call: TRBV30
cdr3_aa: CAWSGGQVSNQPQHF

j_call: TRBJ2-5
v_call: TRBV29-1
cdr3_aa: CSVAGTSGRRETQYF

j_call: TRBJ2-1
v_call: TRBV2
cdr3_aa: CASRANTGYNEQFF

j_call: TRBJ1-2
v_call: TRBV30
cdr3_aa: CAWREGWGLGYTF

j_call: TRBJ2-5
v_call: TRBV9
cdr3_aa: CASSVFGGRQETQYF

j_call: TRBJ2-3
v_call: TRBV29-1
cdr3_aa: CSAWSGRGTDTQYF

j_call: TRBJ2-3
v_call: TRBV4-1
cdr3_aa: CASSQRRLAGGKTDTQYF

j_call: TRBJ1-5
v_call: TRBV27
cdr3_aa: CASSSTRDSFSNQPQHF

j_call: TRBJ2-4
v_call: TRBV25-1
cdr3_aa: CASSESGTAKNIQYF

j_call: TRBJ2-7
v_call: TRBV7-2
cdr3_aa: CASSLEAGNQREQYF

j_call: TRBJ2-7
v_call: TRBV14
cdr3_aa: CASSQAGSGEQYF

j_call: TRBJ2-2
v_call: TRBV7-2
cdr3_aa: CASSLGGITGELFF

j_call: TRBJ1-2
v_call: TRBV30
cdr3_aa: CAAGIYGYTF

j_call: TRBJ2-2
v_call: TRBV5-6
cdr3_aa: CASSQEGLAWVTGELFF

j_call: TRBJ2-7
v_call: TRBV11-2
cdr3_aa: CASSLDAERRYEQYF

j_call: TRBJ2-4
v_call: TRBV30
cdr3_aa: CAWSGDSVNIQYF

j_call: TRBJ1-1
v_call: TRBV7-9
cdr3_aa: CASSFGQGRAGTEAFF

j_call: TRBJ1-2
v_call: TRBV29-1
cdr3_aa: CSVIPPSYGYTF

j_call: TRBJ1-5
v_call: TRBV10-2
cdr3_aa: CASSEPGTLNQPQHF

j_call: TRBJ2-5
v_call: TRBV30
cdr3_aa: CAWRWTGGRETQYF

j_call: TRBJ1-3
v_call: TRBV5-4
cdr3_aa: CASSTGQPSGNTIYF

j_call: TRBJ2-5
v_call: TRBV30
cdr3_aa: CAWSVGYTRRGETQYF

j_call: NA
v_call: TRBV7-2
cdr3_aa: CASSRTRLAYEQYF

j_call: TRBJ2-7
v_call: TRBV6-5
cdr3_aa: CASSYREGAYEQYF

j_call: TRBJ2-3
v_call: TRBV7-6
cdr3_aa: CASSLLSRQNTDTQYF

j_call: TRBJ1-4
v_call: TRBV9
cdr3_aa: CASSVVGDRNEKLFF